The source of this TCR beta chain is a study of shared clonotypes between healthy human individuals. General observations from the study: The researchers took only blood, and tissue repertoires probably look different. Naive CD4 clonotypes were shared across a few donors at about 5.3%. The study generally estimated greater richness for naive than memory subsets.

Naive CD8 cells were CD45RO-negative, positively selected for CCR7, excluding terminally differentiated effector memory CD45RA+ cells. Turning to this clone: Its cognate antigen is unknown.

The protocol was immunoSEQ multiplex PCR, while the TCRdb copy is restricted to in-frame clones and leaves out a portion. The sample has roughly 2,000,000 clones; around 93% are singletons. Germline V gene sequence: CDR1 MNHEY, CDR2 SMNVEV (reference sequence). The CDR3 runs to 13 residues. Trimming pared 6 bases from V and 6 bases from J, leaving 12 bases between. The TCR comes from a man younger than 30 in good health. Some clones in this sample may be carry-over from other donors' samples. Sequenced material: naive CD8+ T cells from PBMCs. The chain combines TRBV27 with TRBJ1-5, with no clear D. CDR3 in DNA: TGTGCCAGCAGCCCGACCTGGGGTCAGCCCCAGCATTTT. It translates to CASSPTWGQPQHF.